This entry features one T cell receptor (beta chain) sequence. This sample stems from a study of T cells after somatic rescue of genetic block. Profiling relied on immunoSEQ multiplex PCR, and the TCRdb table lists in-frame clones only, not all of them. Found here are 88,000 or so clones, 85% to 90% of them singletons; the top ten hold more than 1.5%. Trimming took off 7 bases at V and 5 bases at J, with 19 bases between the two ends. CDR3 length: 15 amino acids. CDR1 and CDR2 (germline): MNHEY, SVGAGI. What was sequenced was peripheral blood mononuclear cells (PBMCs). The source is a woman aged 18-30 years. V and J are TRBV6-5 and TRBJ2-3; D might be TRBD2 (6 bases). For the CDR3, the DNA is TGTGCCAGCAACCAAGGGGCGGGGAGGCTAGATACGCAGTATTTT. Its translation: CASNQGAGRLDTQYF.